The source of this T cell receptor (beta chain) is a study of beta chain features in type 1 diabetes. The study, taken as a whole, reports: Shorter templates might be favored by PCR, and equally so in patients and in controls. A closer apparent resemblance between naive, central memory and Treg TCRB repertoires was seen in patients than in healthy donors.

This clone was seen more than once but under ten times. Antigen: not known. This CDR3 is built from 16 residues. CDR1 is SGHRS and CDR2 is YFSETQ in the germline V gene. The V end lost 0 bases, the J end lost 4 bases, and 14 bases lay between the germline ends. Expressed TCRB transcripts were sequenced because the entire RNA isolate underwent reverse transcription. Naive, central memory and regulatory T cell samples averaged approximately 3.5 million immunoSEQ reads each. The data were produced by immunoSEQ multiplex PCR, yet TCRdb's version contains in-frame clones alone and is incomplete. This sample has some 410,000 clones, with about 10% found just once.

The chain carries TRBV5-1 and TRBJ2-1; tentatively, D is TRBD1 (5 bases). This TCR was recovered from a woman aged 18-29 years in good health. Sequences were obtained from naive CD4+ T cells from blood. The CDR3 loop is CASSLAGIKVYNEQFF. DNA for the CDR3: TGCGCCAGCAGCTTGGCAGGGATAAAGGTTTACAATGAGCAGTTCTTC.